The 21 T cell receptor beta chains given below trace back to one sample, sequenced in a study of T cell clonality in common variable immunodeficiency. The method was immunoSEQ multiplex PCR; TCRdb's version includes in-frame clones alone and lacks a portion of them. The record shows tens of thousands of clones for this sample, with no singletons present. Material for sequencing was peripheral blood mononuclear cells. The receptors shown here come from a person between 18 and 70 years old in good health.

This clone showed up many times. The read ends 3 residues early relative to the CDR3; the germline J gene fills the gap. The chain uses TRBV4-1 and TRBJ2-2; D is perhaps TRBD2 (7 bases). Germline values: CDR1 MGHRA, CDR2 YSYEKL. Trimming cost V 1 base and J 3 bases, with 12 bases left between them. CDR3 length: 16 residues. CDR3 DNA, as far as it was read: TGCGCCAGCAGCCAAGGAGGGGGAGGGGACACCGGGGAG. It translates to CASSQGGGGDTGE. The whole CDR3 protein is CASSQGGGGDTGELFF.

This clone has ten or more counts. The CDR3 end lies 3 residues beyond the end of the read and is filled in from the germline J gene. The chain employs TRBV5-4 and TRBJ1-2; 7 nucleotides align to TRBD1. This CDR3 region has 13 residues. After removal of 3 bases from V and 4 bases from J, the junction contained 3 bases not matched to a gene. Looked up from germline, CDR1 is SGHNT and CDR2 is YYREEE (reference sequence). CDR3 DNA (partial): TGTGCCAGCAGCTCCAGGGACAGCTATGGC. It is translated as CASSSRDSYG. The entire CDR3 protein reads CASSSRDSYGYTF.

This clone appeared many times. The read ends 3 residues early relative to the CDR3; the germline J gene fills the gap. The rearrangement joins TRBV4-2 to TRBJ2-2, with D tentatively TRBD2 (6 bases). The CDR3 length is 14 residues. V lost 6 bases and J lost 6, with 14 bases in between. CDR1 is LGHNA and CDR2 is YNFKEQ in the germline V gene. The DNA read from the CDR3 is TGTGCCAGCAGGCGGGAAGGGGACTCCGGGGAG. This translates into CASRREGDSGE. The CDR3 in its entirety is CASRREGDSGELFF.

This clone was detected a few times. Sequencing ends 3 residues short of the CDR3 end; the germline J gene provides the rest. The chain is built from TRBV11-2 and TRBJ2-3, with D tentatively TRBD1 (5 bases). The CDR3 length is 13 residues. CDR1 is SGHAT and CDR2 is FQNNGV in the germline V gene. The CDR3 DNA, read in part, is TGTGCCAGCAAGGCAGGGATGTCGAAGACG. It codes for CASKAGMSKT. The whole CDR3 reads CASKAGMSKTQYF. The entire variable domain, with the rest obtained from reference TRBV11-2 and TRBJ2-3, is as follows: EAGVAQSPRYKIIEKRQSVAFWCNPISGHATLYWYQQILGQGPKLLIQFQNNGVVDDSQLPKDRFSAERLKGVDSTLKIQPAKLEDSAVYLCASKAGMSKTQYFGPGTRLTVL.

This clone was recorded at least ten times. The read finishes 3 residues shy of the CDR3 end, and the germline J gene is used to complete it. The rearrangement uses TRBV6-1 and TRBJ2-3; 9 bases line up with TRBD1. The germline CDR1 and CDR2 sequences are MNHNS and SASEGT. J was trimmed by 6 bases and V by 2 bases; bases with no gene match: 6. The CDR3 spans 15 residues. The CDR3 bases that were read are TGTGCCAGCAGTGAACCGGGACAGGGACCGGATACG. It specifies CASSEPGQGPDT. The whole CDR3 reads CASSEPGQGPDTQYF.

This clone has a count of ten or more. The read halts 3 residues ahead of the CDR3 end, with the missing end drawn from the germline J gene. V gene TRBV19 combines with J gene TRBJ1-1, with a tentative D call TRBD1 (6 bases). This CDR3 has 13 amino acids. Germline assignment: CDR1 LNHDA and CDR2 SQIVND (reference sequence). The covered CDR3 bases are TGTGCCAGTAGTAAGGGGGTGAACCCCGAA. This sequence encodes CASSKGVNPE. The complete CDR3 sequence is CASSKGVNPEAFF.

This clone has at least ten counts. The read terminates 3 residues before the CDR3 end, so the remaining end is supplied by the germline J gene. The gene calls are TRBV19 and TRBJ2-3; 7 bases fit TRBD1. This CDR3 spans 14 amino acids. V was clipped by 4 bases and J by 3 bases; unmatched bases: 4. Germline V CDR1 and CDR2: LNHDA, SQIVND (reference sequence). This CDR3 reads CASSTRQGTDTQYF. The CDR3 DNA, read in part, is TGTGCCAGTAGTACCCGACAGGGAACAGATACG.

This clone was seen at least ten times. The CDR3 end is not reached by the read, which stops 3 residues before it; the germline J gene fills it in. V is TRBV6-4 and J is TRBJ2-6, with unresolved D. V lost 6 bases and J lost 0, with 6 bases in between. The CDR3 is 14 amino acids. Germline CDR1 MRHNA, CDR2 SNTAGT. The part of the CDR3 DNA that was read is TGTGCCAGCAGCTCTACCTCTGGGGCCAACGTC. Translating gives CASSSTSGANV. The whole CDR3 is CASSSTSGANVLTF.

This clone was found many times. The CDR3 end lies 3 residues beyond the end of the read and is filled in from the germline J gene. The V gene is TRBV29-1, the J gene TRBJ2-1; possible D gene TRBD2, 7 bases. The CDR3 contains 14 residues. Trimming shortened V by 4 bases and J by 8 bases, and 18 bases separated the two germline ends. Germline values: CDR1 SQVTM, CDR2 ANQGSEA. The DNA read from the CDR3 is TGCAGCGTTGCTTACGGGGGGCCGGGGTATGAG. Amino acid sequence: CSVAYGGPGYE. The whole CDR3 is CSVAYGGPGYEQFF.

The table lists this clone with many counts. Read sequence stops 3 residues before the CDR3 end, and the germline J gene provides the missing end. The chain employs TRBV5-1 and TRBJ2-3; 8 bases align to TRBD1. The trim removed 9 bases at V and 0 bases at J, leaving 6 bases unmatched. CDR1 is SGHRS, CDR2 YFSETQ, per germline. This CDR3 has 14 residues. CDR3 DNA, as far as it was read: TGCGCCACCAGGGGGCAACCTAGCACAGATACG. It codes for CATRGQPSTDT. The whole CDR3 region reads CATRGQPSTDTQYF.

This clone was recorded a few times. The read ends 3 residues before the CDR3 terminus; that terminus is restored from the germline J gene. The J gene is TRBJ2-5, the V gene TRBV2, with D perhaps matching TRBD1 (6 bases). Germline CDR1 is SNHLY and CDR2 is FYNNEI. The CDR3 extends over 12 amino acids. Trimming removed 9 bases at V and 1 base at J, with 9 bases between. CDR3 in amino acids: CASRTVQETQYF. The part of the CDR3 DNA that was read is TGTGCCAGTAGGACAGTCCAAGAGACC. Full variable domain (remainder filled in from reference TRBV2 and TRBJ2-5): EPEVTQTPSHQVTQMGQEVILRCVPISNHLYFYWYRQILGQKVEFLVSFYNNEISEKSEIFDDQFSVERPDGSNFTLKIRSTKLEDSAMYFCASRTVQETQYFGPGTRLLVL.

There are many counts of this clone. The missing CDR3 end, 3 residues past where the read stops, is filled in from the germline J gene. V usage is TRBV7-9 and J usage is TRBJ2-3; D remains ambiguous. V gave up 2 bases and J gave up 3 bases, with 9 bases separating them. CDR3 length equals 14 residues. Germline values: CDR1 SEHNR, CDR2 FQNEAQ (reference sequence). This CDR3 reads CASSLKVTTDTQYF. The CDR3 DNA, read in part, is TGTGCCAGCAGCTTAAAGGTAACGACAGATACG.

This clone was counted at least ten times. The CDR3 end is not reached by the read, which stops 3 residues before it; the germline J gene fills it in. The gene calls are TRBV5-1 and TRBJ1-6; 11 bases map to TRBD1. The CDR3 length is 14 residues. The germline V gene has CDR1 SGHRS and CDR2 YFSETQ. J was trimmed by 9 bases and V by 7 bases; bases with no gene match: 6. The CDR3 region is CASGEGTGGSPLHF. The part of the CDR3 DNA that was read is TGCGCCAGCGGGGAGGGGACAGGGGGTTCACCC.

For this clone: The read ends 3 residues shy of where the CDR3 ends; the end is completed using the germline J gene. The chain is built from TRBV5-1 and TRBJ2-7; 8 bases agree with TRBD2. The V gene end was trimmed by 5 bases and the J gene end by 2 bases; junction bases not matched to a gene: 6. There are 14 residues in the CDR3. CDR1 and CDR2 (germline): SGHRS, YFSETQ. The CDR3 loop reads CASRLNGGAYEQYF. CDR3 DNA, as far as it was read: TGCGCCAGCAGACTAAACGGGGGGGCCTACGAG.

Comments on this clone: The sequenced fragment ends 3 residues before the CDR3 boundary, so the rest is inferred from the germline J gene. The rearrangement joins TRBV6-1 to TRBJ2-7; D is unresolved. Trimming stripped 2 bases from V and 3 bases from J, with 11 bases between. CDR1 and CDR2 (germline): MNHNS, SASEGT. The CDR3 consists of 14 residues. CDR3 region: CASSENRVVYEQYF. Incomplete CDR3 DNA: TGTGCCAGCAGTGAAAATAGGGTTGTCTACGAG.

At least ten counts were recorded for this clone. The read ends 3 residues shy of where the CDR3 ends; the end is completed using the germline J gene. The V and J genes are TRBV7-2 and TRBJ2-3, with 7 bases identical to TRBD2. From germline, CDR1 is SGHTA and CDR2 FQGNSA. The CDR3 has 14 residues. The V and J ends lost 4 bases and 4 bases, in that order; junction bases with no gene match: 5. CDR3 in amino acids: CASSSRERADTQYF. The DNA read from the CDR3 is TGTGCCAGCAGCTCGCGGGAGAGAGCAGATACG.

This clone came up many times. The read gets to within 3 residues of the CDR3 end, and the germline J gene fills in the rest. The chain uses TRBV7-6 and TRBJ1-6, with D unclear. Trimming pared 1 base from V and 6 bases from J, leaving 7 bases between. The CDR3 runs to 14 residues. The V gene's germline CDR1 is SGHVS and CDR2 FNYEAQ. The CDR3 protein is CASSLDQSNSPLHF. Partial CDR3 DNA: TGTGCCAGCAGCTTAGACCAGTCTAATTCACCC.

Points on this clone: The CDR3 end falls 3 residues outside the read, so it is completed with the germline J gene. The chain recombines TRBV7-2 with TRBJ2-1; D gene ambiguous. V lost 5 bases and J lost 4, with 9 bases in between. Per germline, CDR1 SGHTA and CDR2 FQGNSA. The CDR3 consists of 13 residues. Incomplete CDR3 DNA: TGTGCCAGCAGCACACCGGGTTACAATGAG. Translation gives CASSTPGYNE. The full CDR3 protein is CASSTPGYNEQFF. Combining the CDR3 with reference TRBV7-2 and TRBJ2-1 gives the whole variable domain GAGVSQSPSNKVTEKGKDVELRCDPISGHTALYWYRQSLGQGLEFLIYFQGNSAPDKSGLPSDRFSAERTGGSVSTLTIQRTQQEDSAVYLCASSTPGYNEQFFGPGTRLTVL.

This clone was seen many times. The read terminates 3 residues before the CDR3 end, so the remaining end is supplied by the germline J gene. The gene calls are TRBV7-2 and TRBJ1-2; maybe TRBD1 (5 bases). Germline V lookup: CDR1 SGHTA, CDR2 FQGNSA. Between the trimmed V and J ends, which lost 5 bases and 7 bases, there was a span of 14 bases. The CDR3 spans 13 residues. CDR3 DNA (partial): TGTGCCAGCAGCACTGGGGCGCTGGCTGGC. It translates to CASSTGALAG. The full CDR3 protein is CASSTGALAGYTF.

This clone was observed at least ten times. This chain's CDR3 is CASSSTGGREKLFF. The sequenced CDR3 bases are TGTGCCAGCAGCTCGACAGGGGGGCGGGAAAAA. The chain is built from TRBV11-2 and TRBJ1-4; the match to TRBD1 covers 9 bases. Read data end 3 residues before the CDR3 end; the end is taken from the germline J gene. CDR3 size: 14 residues. J was trimmed by 8 bases and V by 4 bases; bases with no gene match: 5. Per germline, CDR1 SGHAT and CDR2 FQNNGV.

This clone was detected a few times. The read terminates 3 residues before the CDR3 end, so the remaining end is supplied by the germline J gene. The V and J genes are TRBV7-9 and TRBJ2-5; weak D call: TRBD2 (5 bases). CDR1 SEHNR and CDR2 FQNEAQ come from the germline V gene (reference sequence). The CDR3 sequence is 15 residues long. The germline V and J ends were trimmed by 4 bases and 5 bases, with 17 bases remaining between them. Partial CDR3 DNA: TGTGCCAGCAGCTCCCAGCCACACCCGGGGGAGACC. Translated: CASSSQPHPGET. The complete CDR3 reads CASSSQPHPGETQYF.